A selection of T cell receptor beta chains follows, all from one sample in a study of CXCR3-negative and CXCR3-positive naive CD8 T cells. TCRdb reprocessed the 5' RACE reads and stores each CDR3 protein as one record, lacking DNA. This sample contains 55,000 to 65,000 distinct CDR3 sequences. Input material: naive CXCR3+ CD8+ T cells from blood. These receptor sequences come from a human donor in good health. Some clones in this sample may be carry-over from other donors' samples. Each CDR3 is given with its conserved first and last residue. The listing skips clone size in some rows; elsewhere it reads once, few, many or a size class.

j_gene | v_gene | abundance | CDR3aa
TRBJ1-2 | TRBV5-1 | . | CASSLDTAAGIGIGYTF
TRBJ2-3 | TRBV12-3/TRBV12-4 | . | CASSPQGRSSTDTQYF
TRBJ2-7 | TRBV21-1 | . | CASPQDRSWTRAIYEQYF
TRBJ2-7 | TRBV23-1 | . | CASSQPQGAGEQYF
TRBJ2-1 | TRBV29-1 | medium-sized | CSAFREQSSYNEQFF
TRBJ2-7 | TRBV6-2/TRBV6-3 | . | CASTRDMTSYEQYF
TRBJ2-7 | TRBV7-9 | . | CASSPETATYEQYF
TRBJ2-7 | TRBV7-9 | . | CASSPAGEKDEQYF
TRBJ1-1 | TRBV4-1 | . | CASSQDLWDVILNTEAFF
TRBJ2-1 | TRBV29-1 | . | CSDLAGGRHEQFF
TRBJ2-1 | TRBV24-1 | . | CATAGLAEREQFF
TRBJ1-2 | TRBV7-8 | . | CASSVPGVGYTF
TRBJ2-7 | TRBV7-9 | . | CASSSGRDGPYEQYF
TRBJ1-1 | TRBV28 | . | CASRNRQGKAEGSAFF
TRBJ1-5 | TRBV7-9 | . | CASTVGGDNQPQHF
TRBJ2-1 | TRBV19 | . | CASSLAGDNEQFF
TRBJ2-5 | TRBV9 | . | CASSVARLGDRETQYF
TRBJ2-1 | TRBV29-1 | . | CSAVPWGTSGDHNEQFF
TRBJ2-7 | TRBV20-1 | . | CSAREDRQKPIYEQYF
TRBJ2-3 | TRBV12-3/TRBV12-4 | . | CASIPTPRTSVQAEYF
TRBJ1-2 | TRBV15 | . | CATSRDGPGRGGYTF
TRBJ2-6 | TRBV4-3 | . | CASSQDAFSTGANVLTF
TRBJ2-7 | TRBV4-3 | . | CASSQGSGGSYEQYF
TRBJ1-3 | TRBV28 | . | CASSLNQNSGNTIYF
TRBJ2-7 | TRBV2 | . | CASRLGTSYEQYF
TRBJ1-1 | TRBV7-9 | . | CASSYRQGPAEAFF
TRBJ2-2 | TRBV4-3 | . | CASSQDRAGELFF
TRBJ2-7 | TRBV29-1 | . | CSVPIRDTMSYEQYF
TRBJ2-1 | TRBV5-1 | . | CASSLDNGQGRNEQFF
TRBJ1-5 | TRBV6-1 | . | CASIEGRGLNQPQHF
TRBJ2-1 | TRBV28 | . | CASITWGDSYNEQFF
TRBJ2-7 | TRBV7-9 | . | CASSLSYGFYEQYF
TRBJ1-2 | TRBV12-3/TRBV12-4 | . | CASSLAVPGGSGYTF
TRBJ1-4 | TRBV7-2 | . | CASSVVGGSNEKLFF
TRBJ2-7 | TRBV16 | . | CASSPPWLDEQYF
TRBJ2-2 | TRBV24-1 | . | CATSDLQGWGTGELFF
TRBJ2-1 | TRBV4-1 | . | CASSQEDRTYNEQFF
TRBJ2-2 | TRBV7-9 | . | CASSSGTSNTGELFF
TRBJ1-3 | TRBV4-3 | . | CASSQDLGAGNTIYF
TRBJ2-1 | TRBV4-3 | . | CASSQDAQTALPYNEQFF
TRBJ1-1 | TRBV19 | . | CASRTGYAEAFF
TRBJ2-7 | TRBV24-1 | . | CATSDPRTGRYEQYF
TRBJ2-7 | TRBV11-2 | . | CASSLDRAPTYEQYF
TRBJ2-1 | TRBV28 | . | CASSSDRGNEQFF
TRBJ2-4 | TRBV20-1 | . | CSARDSYQVAKNIQYF
TRBJ2-1 | TRBV27 | . | CASSPMTGISNEQFF
TRBJ2-7 | TRBV28 | . | CASSLGNYEQYF
TRBJ1-3 | TRBV20-1 | . | CSARDLGQGVGNTIYF
TRBJ2-1 | TRBV7-3 | . | CASSLLSPALYNEQFF
TRBJ2-5 | TRBV7-3 | . | CASSLWGSQETQYF
TRBJ2-1 | TRBV2 | . | CASSIRSPGTIPSSYNEQFF
TRBJ2-2 | TRBV11-3 | . | CASSLDRVVTPGSCFF
TRBJ2-7 | TRBV11-2 | . | CASSPLGDTEQYF
TRBJ2-2 | TRBV29-1 | . | CSTQGANTGELFF
TRBJ2-4 | TRBV6-2/TRBV6-3 | . | CASSYPSGQLAKNIQYF
TRBJ2-1 | TRBV20-1 | . | CSALGRAEYNEQFF